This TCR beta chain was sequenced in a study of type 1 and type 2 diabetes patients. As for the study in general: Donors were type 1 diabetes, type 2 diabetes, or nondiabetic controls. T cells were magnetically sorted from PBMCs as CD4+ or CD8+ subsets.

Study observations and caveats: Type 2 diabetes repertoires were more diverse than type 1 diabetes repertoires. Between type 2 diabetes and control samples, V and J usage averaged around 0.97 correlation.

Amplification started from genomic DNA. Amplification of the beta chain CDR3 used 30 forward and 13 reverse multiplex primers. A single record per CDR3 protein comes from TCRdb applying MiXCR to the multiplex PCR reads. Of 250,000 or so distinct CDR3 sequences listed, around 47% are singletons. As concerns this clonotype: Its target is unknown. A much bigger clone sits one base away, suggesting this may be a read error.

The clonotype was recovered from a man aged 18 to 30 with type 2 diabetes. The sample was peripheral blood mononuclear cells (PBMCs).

CDR3 sequence reads: CARSSLGPAYEQYF. Written as DNA, the CDR3 is TGTGCCAGAAGTTCCCTCGGACCGGCCTACGAGCAGTACTTC. The V call is TRBV2, the J call TRBJ2-5; no firm D call. The J call may be wrong; the DNA end is better matched by TRBJ2-7. The CDR3 length is 14 residues. Looked up from germline, CDR1 is SNHLY and CDR2 is FYNNEI.